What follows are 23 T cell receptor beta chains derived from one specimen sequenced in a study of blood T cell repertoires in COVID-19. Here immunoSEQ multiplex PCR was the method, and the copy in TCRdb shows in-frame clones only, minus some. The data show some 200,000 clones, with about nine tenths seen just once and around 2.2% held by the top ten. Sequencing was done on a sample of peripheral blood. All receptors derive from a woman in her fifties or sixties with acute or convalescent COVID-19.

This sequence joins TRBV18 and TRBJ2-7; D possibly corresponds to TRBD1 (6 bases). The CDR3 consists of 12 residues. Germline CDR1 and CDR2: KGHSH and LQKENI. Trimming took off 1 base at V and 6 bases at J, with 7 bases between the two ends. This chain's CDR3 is CASSPQGGEQYF. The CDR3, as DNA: TGTGCCAGCTCACCACAAGGGGGCGAGCAGTACTTC.

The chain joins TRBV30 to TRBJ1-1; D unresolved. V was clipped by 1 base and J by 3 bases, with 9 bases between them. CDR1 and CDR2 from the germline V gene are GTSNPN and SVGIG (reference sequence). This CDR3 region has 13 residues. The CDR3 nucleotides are TGTGCCTGGAGTGATGAGAAAGACACTGAAGCTTTCTTT. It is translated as CAWSDEKDTEAFF.

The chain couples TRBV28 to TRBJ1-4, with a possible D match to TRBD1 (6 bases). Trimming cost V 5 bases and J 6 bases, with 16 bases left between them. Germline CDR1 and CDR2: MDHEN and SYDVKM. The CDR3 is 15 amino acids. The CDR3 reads CASSPSLGTYEKLFF. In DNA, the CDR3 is TGTGCCAGCAGTCCCTCCTTAGGGACATATGAAAAACTGTTTTTT.

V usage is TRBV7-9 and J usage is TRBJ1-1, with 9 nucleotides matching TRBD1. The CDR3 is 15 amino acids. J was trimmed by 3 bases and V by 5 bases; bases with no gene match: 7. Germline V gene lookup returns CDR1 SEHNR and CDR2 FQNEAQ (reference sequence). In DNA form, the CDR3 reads TGTGCCAGCAGCGGGGACAGGGATTTGTACACTGAAGCTTTCTTT. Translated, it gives CASSGDRDLYTEAFF.

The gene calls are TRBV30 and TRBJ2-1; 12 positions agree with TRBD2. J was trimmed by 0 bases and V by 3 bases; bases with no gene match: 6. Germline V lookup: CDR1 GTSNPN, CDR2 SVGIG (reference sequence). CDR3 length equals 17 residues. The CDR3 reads CAWRWTSGASSYNEQFF. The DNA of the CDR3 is TGTGCCTGGAGGTGGACTAGCGGGGCAAGCTCCTACAATGAGCAGTTCTTC.

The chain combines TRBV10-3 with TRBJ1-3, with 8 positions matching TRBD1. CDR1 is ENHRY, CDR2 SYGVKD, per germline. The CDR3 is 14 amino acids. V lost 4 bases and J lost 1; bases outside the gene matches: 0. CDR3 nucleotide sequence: TGTGCCATCAGTGGGACAGGGTCTGGAAACACCATATATTTT. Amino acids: CAISGTGSGNTIYF.

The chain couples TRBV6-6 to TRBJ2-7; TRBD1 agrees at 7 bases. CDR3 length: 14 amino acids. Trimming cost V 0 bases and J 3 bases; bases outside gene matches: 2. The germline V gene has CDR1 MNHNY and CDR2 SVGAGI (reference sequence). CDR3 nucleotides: TGTGCCAGCAGTTACTCTAGGGGGCGCTACGAGCAGTACTTC. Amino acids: CASSYSRGRYEQYF.

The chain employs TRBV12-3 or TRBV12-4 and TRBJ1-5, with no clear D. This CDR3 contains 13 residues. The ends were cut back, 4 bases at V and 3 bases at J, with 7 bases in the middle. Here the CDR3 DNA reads TGTGCCAGCAGTTGGGAGGTCAATCAGCCCCAGCATTTT. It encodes CASSWEVNQPQHF.

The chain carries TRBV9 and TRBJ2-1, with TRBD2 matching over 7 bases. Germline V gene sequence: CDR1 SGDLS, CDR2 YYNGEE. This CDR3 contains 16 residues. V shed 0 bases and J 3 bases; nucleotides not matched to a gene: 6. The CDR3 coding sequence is TGTGCCAGCAGCGTAGACTTAGGCGGGGGCTACAATGAGCAGTTCTTC. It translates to CASSVDLGGGYNEQFF.

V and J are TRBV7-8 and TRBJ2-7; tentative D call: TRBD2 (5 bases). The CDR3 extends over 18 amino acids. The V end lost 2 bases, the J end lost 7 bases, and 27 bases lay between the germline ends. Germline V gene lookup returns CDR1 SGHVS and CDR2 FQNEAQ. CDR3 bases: TGTGCCAGCAGCTTATGGAGAATACCCGGGGTGGCTGCACGTGAGCAGTACTTC. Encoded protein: CASSLWRIPGVAAREQYF.

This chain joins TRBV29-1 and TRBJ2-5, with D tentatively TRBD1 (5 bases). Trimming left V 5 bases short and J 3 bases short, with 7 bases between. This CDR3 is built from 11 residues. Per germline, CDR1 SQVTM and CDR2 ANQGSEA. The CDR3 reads CSVWGEETQYF. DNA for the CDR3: TGCAGCGTTTGGGGCGAAGAGACCCAGTACTTC.

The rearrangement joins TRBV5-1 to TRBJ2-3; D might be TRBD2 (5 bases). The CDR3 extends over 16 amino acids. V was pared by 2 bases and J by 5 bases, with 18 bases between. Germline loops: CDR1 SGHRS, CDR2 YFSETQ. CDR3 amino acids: CASSFIASGIGDTQYF. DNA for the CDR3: TGCGCCAGCAGCTTTATCGCAAGCGGAATAGGAGATACGCAGTATTTT.

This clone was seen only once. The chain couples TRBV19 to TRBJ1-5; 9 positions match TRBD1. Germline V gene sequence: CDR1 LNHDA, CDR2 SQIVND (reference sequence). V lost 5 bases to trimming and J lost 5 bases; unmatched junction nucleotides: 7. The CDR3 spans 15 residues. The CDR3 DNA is TGTGCCAGTAGTCCCCGGACAGGGGAAGATCAGCCCCAGCATTTT. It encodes CASSPRTGEDQPQHF.

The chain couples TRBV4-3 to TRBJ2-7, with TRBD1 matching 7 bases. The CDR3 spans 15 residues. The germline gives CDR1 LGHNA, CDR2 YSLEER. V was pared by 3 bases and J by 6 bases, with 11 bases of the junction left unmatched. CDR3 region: CASSQFTGASFEQYF. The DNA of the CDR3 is TGCGCCAGCAGCCAGTTTACAGGGGCCAGTTTCGAGCAGTACTTC.

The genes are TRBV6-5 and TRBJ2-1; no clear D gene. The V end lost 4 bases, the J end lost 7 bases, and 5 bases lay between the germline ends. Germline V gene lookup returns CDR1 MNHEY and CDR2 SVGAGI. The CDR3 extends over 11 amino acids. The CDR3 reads CASSFGNEQFF. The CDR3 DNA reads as TGTGCCAGCAGTTTCGGGAATGAGCAGTTCTTC.

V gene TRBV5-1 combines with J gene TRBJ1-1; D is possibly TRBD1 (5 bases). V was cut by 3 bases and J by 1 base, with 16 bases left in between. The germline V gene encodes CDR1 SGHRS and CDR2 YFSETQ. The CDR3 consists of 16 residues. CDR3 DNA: TGCGCCAGCAGCTACGAAGGCGCAGGGAAGAACACTGAAGCTTTCTTT. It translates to CASSYEGAGKNTEAFF.

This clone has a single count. CDR3 region: CASTGTGLLSSGANVLTF. CDR3 coding DNA: TGTGCCAGTACCGGCACAGGCCTTCTTTCCTCTGGGGCCAACGTCCTGACTTTC. The V and J genes are TRBV19 and TRBJ2-6; a weak D match, TRBD1 (5 bases). The V gene lost 7 bases and the J gene lost 0 bases, with 19 bases spanning the gap. CDR3 length equals 18 residues. CDR1 is LNHDA and CDR2 is SQIVND in the germline V gene (reference sequence).

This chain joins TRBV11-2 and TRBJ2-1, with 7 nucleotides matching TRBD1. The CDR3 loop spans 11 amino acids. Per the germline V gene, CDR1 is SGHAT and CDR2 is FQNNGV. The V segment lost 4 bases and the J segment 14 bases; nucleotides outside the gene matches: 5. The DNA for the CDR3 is TGTGCCAGCAGCTGGACAGGCCGGGAGTTCTTC. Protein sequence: CASSWTGREFF.

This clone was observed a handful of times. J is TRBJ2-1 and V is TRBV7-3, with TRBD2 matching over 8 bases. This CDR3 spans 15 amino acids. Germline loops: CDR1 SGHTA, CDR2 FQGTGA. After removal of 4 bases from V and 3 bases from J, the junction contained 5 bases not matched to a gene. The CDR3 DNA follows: TGTGCCAGCAGCTCCGGGAGCGGGGGCTACAATGAGCAGTTCTTC. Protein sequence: CASSSGSGGYNEQFF.

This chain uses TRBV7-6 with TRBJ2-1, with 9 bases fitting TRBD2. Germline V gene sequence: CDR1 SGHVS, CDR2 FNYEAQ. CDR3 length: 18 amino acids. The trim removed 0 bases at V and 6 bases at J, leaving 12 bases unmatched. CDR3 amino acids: CASSLAYPKAGGGNEQFF. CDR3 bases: TGTGCCAGCAGCTTAGCGTACCCCAAAGCGGGAGGCGGCAATGAGCAGTTCTTC.

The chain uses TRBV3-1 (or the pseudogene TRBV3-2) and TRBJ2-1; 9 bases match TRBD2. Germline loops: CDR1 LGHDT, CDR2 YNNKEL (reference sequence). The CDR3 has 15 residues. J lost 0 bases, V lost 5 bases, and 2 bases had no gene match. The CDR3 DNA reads TGTGCCAGCAGCTATAGCGGGAGCTCCTACAATGAGCAGTTCTTC. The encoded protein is CASSYSGSSYNEQFF.

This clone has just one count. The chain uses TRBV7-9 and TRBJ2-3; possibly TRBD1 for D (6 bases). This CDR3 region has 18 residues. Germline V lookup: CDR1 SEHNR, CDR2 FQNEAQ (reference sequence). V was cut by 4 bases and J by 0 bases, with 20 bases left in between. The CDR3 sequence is CASSSLSDSLLSTDTQYF. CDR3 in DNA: TGTGCCAGCAGCTCTCTATCGGACAGCCTCCTTAGCACAGATACGCAGTATTTT. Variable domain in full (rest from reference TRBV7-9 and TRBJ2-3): DTGVSQNPRHKITKRGQNVTFRCDPISEHNRLYWYRQTLGQGPEFLTYFQNEAQLEKSRLLSDRFSAERPKGSFSTLEIQRTEQGDSAMYLCASSSLSDSLLSTDTQYFGPGTRLTVL.

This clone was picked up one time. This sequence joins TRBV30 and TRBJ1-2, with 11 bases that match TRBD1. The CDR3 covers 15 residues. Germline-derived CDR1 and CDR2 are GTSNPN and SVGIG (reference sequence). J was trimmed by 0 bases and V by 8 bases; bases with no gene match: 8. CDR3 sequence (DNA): TGTGCCCAGGGACAGGGGGTGAAACCTAACTATGGCTACACCTTC. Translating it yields CAQGQGVKPNYGYTF.